This record covers a single T cell receptor (beta chain). This sample stems from a study of blood T cell repertoires in COVID-19. Study in general: Spain, Italy and the United States supplied samples that represented acute and convalescent COVID-19. T cells, B-cell-depleted T cells, or PBMCs provided the cDNA or gDNA that served as material.

From germline, CDR1 is LNHDA and CDR2 SQIVND (reference sequence). The junction had 5 bases not matched to a gene; V was cut back by 4 bases and J by 4 bases. This CDR3 region has 15 residues. Source study methods: Reference gene primers were amplified, and this amplification served to estimate nucleated cell counts. Sequenced by immunoSEQ multiplex PCR; TCRdb stores in-frame clones only, minus some. V and J calls plus clone size are reproduced from that table; the DNA served to infer D and trimming. The sample carries under 80,000 clones, approximately 80% recorded once. J is TRBJ1-1 and V is TRBV19; 11 bases are shared with TRBD1. This receptor was identified in a man in his fifties with acute or convalescent COVID-19. The specimen was peripheral blood. CDR3 protein: CASSTDRGLTTEAFF. The CDR3 nucleotides read TGTGCCAGTAGTACGGACAGGGGGCTGACCACTGAAGCTTTCTTT.